This T cell receptor beta chain was captured in a study of B cell selection in AIRE deficiency. Regulatory T cells were sorted as CD4+CD25hiCD127low/negative cells. Sequencing used immunoSEQ multiplex PCR; TCRdb keeps in-frame clones, though not all of them. Counted here are some 14,000 clones, under 95% occurring once; the ten biggest clones make up 1.1%. About this clone: Other DNA sequences from this sample encode an identical CDR3 as well.

The germline gives CDR1 SGHDT, CDR2 YYEEEE. Germline trimming cut 3 bases from V and 4 bases from J; bases unmatched to any gene: 0. CDR3 length equals 13 residues. This chain connects TRBV5-6 to TRBJ1-2, with TRBD1 matching 10 bases. The sequence was collected from a human donor with AIRE deficiency. Sequences were obtained from Tregs sorted from PBMCs. The CDR3 coding sequence is TGTGCCAGCAGCTGGACAGGGGGCTATGGCTACACCTTC. This encodes CASSWTGGYGYTF.